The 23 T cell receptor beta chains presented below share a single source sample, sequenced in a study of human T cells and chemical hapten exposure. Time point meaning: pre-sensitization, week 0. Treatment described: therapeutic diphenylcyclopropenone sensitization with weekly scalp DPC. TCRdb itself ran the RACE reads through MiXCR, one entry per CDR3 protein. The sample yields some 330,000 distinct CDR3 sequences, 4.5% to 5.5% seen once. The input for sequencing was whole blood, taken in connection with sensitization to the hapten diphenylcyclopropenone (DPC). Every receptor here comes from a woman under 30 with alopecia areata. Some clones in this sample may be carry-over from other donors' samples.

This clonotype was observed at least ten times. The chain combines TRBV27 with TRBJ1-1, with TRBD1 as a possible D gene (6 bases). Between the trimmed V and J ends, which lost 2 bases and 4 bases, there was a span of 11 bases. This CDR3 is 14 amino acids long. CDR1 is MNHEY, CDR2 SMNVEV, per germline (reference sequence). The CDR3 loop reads CASSLIVRGTEAFF. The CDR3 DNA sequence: TGTGCCAGCAGTTTAATCGTCAGGGGCACTGAAGCTTTCTTT.

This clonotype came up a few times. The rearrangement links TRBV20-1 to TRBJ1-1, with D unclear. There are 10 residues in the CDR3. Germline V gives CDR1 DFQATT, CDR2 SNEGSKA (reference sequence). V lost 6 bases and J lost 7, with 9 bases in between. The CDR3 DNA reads TGCAGTGCCCCGTCCTTTGAAGCTTTCTTT. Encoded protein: CSAPSFEAFF.

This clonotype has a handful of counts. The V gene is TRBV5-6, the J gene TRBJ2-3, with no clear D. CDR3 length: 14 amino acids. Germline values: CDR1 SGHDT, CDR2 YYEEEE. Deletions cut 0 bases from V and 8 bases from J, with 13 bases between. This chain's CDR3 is CASSLALKGGTQYF. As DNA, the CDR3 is TGTGCCAGCAGCTTGGCCCTCAAAGGCGGTACGCAGTATTTT.

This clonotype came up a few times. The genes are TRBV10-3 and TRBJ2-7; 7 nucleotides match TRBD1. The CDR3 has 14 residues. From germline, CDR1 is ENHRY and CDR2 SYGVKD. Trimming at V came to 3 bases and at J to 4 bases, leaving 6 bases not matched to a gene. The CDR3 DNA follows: TGTGCCATCAGTGAAGCACAGGGGAAGTACGAGCAGTACTTC. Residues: CAISEAQGKYEQYF.

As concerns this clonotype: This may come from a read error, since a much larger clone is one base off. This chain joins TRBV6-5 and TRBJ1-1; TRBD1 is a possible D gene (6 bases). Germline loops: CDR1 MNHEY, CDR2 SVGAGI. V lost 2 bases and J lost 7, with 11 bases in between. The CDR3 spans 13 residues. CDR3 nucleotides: TGTGCCAGCAGTTACCCGGGACAAGGTGAAGCTTTCTTT. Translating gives CASSYPGQGEAFF.

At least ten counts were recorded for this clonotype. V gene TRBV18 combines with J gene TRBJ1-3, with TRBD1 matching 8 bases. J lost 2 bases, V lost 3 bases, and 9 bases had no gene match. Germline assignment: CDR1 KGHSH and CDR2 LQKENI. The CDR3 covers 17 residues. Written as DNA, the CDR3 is TGTGCCAGCTCACCTCCTTTGGACAGGGCGCCTGGAAACACCATATATTTT. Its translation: CASSPPLDRAPGNTIYF.

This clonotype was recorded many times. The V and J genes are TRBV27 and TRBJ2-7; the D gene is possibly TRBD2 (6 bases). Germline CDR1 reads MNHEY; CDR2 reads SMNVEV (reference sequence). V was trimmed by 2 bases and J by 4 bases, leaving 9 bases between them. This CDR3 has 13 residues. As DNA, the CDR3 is TGTGCCAGCAGTTTAAGGCGGGGATACGAGCAGTACTTC. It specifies CASSLRRGYEQYF.

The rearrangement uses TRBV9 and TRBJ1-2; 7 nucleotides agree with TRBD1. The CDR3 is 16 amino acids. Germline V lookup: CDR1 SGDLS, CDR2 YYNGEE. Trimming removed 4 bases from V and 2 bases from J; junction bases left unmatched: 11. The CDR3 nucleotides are TGTGCCAGCAGCTCCCCTTGGCCGGGACAGAACTATGGCTACACCTTC. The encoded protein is CASSSPWPGQNYGYTF. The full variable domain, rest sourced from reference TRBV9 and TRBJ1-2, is DSGVTQTPKHLITATGQRVTLRCSPRSGDLSVYWYQQSLDQGLQFLIQYYNGEERAKGNILERFSAQQFPDLHSELNLSSLELGDSALYFCASSSPWPGQNYGYTFGSGTRLTVV.

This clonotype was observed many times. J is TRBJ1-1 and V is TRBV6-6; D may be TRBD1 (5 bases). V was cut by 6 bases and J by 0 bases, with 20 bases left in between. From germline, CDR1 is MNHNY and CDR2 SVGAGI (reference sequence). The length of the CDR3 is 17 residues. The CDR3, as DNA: TGTGCCAGCAGCCAAATAAGGGGCCGGGTTTTGAACACTGAAGCTTTCTTT. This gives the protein CASSQIRGRVLNTEAFF.

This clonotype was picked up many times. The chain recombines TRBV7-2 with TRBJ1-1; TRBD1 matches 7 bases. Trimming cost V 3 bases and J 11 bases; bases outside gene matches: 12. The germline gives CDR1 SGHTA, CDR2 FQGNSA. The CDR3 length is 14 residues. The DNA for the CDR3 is TGTGCCAGCAGCTTCATAGTACAGGGGCACGGGGCTTTCTTT. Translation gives CASSFIVQGHGAFF.

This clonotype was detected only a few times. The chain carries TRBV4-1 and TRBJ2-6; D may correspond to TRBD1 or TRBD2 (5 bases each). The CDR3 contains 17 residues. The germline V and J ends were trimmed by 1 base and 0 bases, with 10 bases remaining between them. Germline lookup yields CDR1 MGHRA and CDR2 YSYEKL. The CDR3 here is CASSQGDGSSGANVLTF. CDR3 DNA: TGCGCCAGCAGCCAAGGGGACGGAAGCTCTGGGGCCAACGTCCTGACTTTC.

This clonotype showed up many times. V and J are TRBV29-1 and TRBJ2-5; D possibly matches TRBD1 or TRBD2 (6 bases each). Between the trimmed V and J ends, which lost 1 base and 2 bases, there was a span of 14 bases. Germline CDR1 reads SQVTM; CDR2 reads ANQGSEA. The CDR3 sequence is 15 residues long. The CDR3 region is CSVEGWGAGQETQYF. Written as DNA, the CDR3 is TGCAGCGTTGAAGGTTGGGGGGCTGGGCAAGAGACCCAGTACTTC.

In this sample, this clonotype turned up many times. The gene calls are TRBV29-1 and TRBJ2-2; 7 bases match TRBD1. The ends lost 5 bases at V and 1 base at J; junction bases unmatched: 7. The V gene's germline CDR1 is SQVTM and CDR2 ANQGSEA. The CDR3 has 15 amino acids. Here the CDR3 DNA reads TGCAGCGTTTTCGGGCAGGGGGAGAACACCGGGGAGCTGTTTTTT. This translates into CSVFGQGENTGELFF.

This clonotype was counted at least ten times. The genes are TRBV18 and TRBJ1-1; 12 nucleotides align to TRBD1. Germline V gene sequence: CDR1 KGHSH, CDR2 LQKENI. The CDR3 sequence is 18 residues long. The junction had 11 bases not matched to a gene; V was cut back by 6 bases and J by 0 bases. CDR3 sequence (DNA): TGTGCCAGCTCGCCAGAAGGGACAGGGGGCGAGATGAACACTGAAGCTTTCTTT. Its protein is CASSPEGTGGEMNTEAFF.

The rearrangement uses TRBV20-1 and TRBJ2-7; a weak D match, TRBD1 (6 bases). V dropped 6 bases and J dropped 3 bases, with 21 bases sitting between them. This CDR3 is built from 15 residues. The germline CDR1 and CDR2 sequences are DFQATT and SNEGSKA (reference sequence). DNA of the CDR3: TGCAGTGCAGAATCCCCCGGGACAAGTGACTACGAGCAGTACTTC. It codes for CSAESPGTSDYEQYF.

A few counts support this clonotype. The CDR3 protein is CASSTGGTSTDTQYF. CDR3 DNA: TGTGCCAGCAGTACAGGGGGCACTAGCACAGATACGCAGTATTTT. V and J are TRBV5-4 and TRBJ2-3, with 9 bases that match TRBD1. With 5 bases clipped from V and 0 bases from J, the junction kept 4 bases outside the gene matches. This CDR3 comprises 15 residues. Germline CDR1 SGHNT, CDR2 YYREEE (reference sequence).

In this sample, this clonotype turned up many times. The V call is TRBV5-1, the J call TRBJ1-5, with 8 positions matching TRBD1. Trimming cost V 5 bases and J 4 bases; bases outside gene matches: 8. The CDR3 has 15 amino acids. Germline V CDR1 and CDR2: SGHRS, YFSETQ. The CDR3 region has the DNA TGCGCCAGCAGTTTGACAGGGGACCAAAATCAGCCCCAGCATTTT. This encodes CASSLTGDQNQPQHF.

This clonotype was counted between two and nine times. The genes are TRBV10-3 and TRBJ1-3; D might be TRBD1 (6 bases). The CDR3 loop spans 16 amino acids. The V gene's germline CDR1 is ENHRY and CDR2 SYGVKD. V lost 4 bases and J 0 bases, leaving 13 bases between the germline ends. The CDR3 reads CAISARGGHSGNTIYF. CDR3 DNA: TGTGCCATCAGTGCTCGTGGGGGCCACTCTGGAAACACCATATATTTT.

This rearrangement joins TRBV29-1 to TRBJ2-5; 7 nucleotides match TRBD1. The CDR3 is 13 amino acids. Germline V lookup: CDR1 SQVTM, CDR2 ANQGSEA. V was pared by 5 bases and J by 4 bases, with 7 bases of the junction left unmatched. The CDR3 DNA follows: TGCAGCGTTTGGGAGTACAGGGGAGAGACCCAGTACTTC. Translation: CSVWEYRGETQYF.

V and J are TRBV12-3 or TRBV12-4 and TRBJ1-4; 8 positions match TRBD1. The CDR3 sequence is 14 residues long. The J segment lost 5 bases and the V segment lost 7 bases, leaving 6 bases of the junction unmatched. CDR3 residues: CASNPGQENEKLFF. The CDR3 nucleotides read TGTGCCAGCAACCCGGGACAGGAAAATGAAAAACTGTTTTTT.

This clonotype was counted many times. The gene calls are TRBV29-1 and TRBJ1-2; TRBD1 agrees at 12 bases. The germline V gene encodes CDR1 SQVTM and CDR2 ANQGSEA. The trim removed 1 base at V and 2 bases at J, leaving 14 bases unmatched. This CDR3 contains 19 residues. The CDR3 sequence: CSVEGLRTGTGGTNYGYTF. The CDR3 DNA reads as TGCAGCGTTGAAGGTTTAAGAACCGGGACAGGGGGCACCAACTATGGCTACACCTTC.

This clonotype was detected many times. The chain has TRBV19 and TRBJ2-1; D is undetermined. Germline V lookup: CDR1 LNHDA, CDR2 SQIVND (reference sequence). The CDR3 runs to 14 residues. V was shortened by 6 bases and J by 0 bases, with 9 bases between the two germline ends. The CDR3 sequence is CASRVESSYNEQFF. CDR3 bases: TGTGCCAGTAGGGTGGAGAGCTCCTACAATGAGCAGTTCTTC. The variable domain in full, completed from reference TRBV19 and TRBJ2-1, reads DGGITQSPKYLFRKEGQNVTLSCEQNLNHDAMYWYRQDPGQGLRLIYYSQIVNDFQKGDIAEGYSVSREKKESFPLTVTSAQKNPTAFYLCASRVESSYNEQFFGPGTRLTVL.

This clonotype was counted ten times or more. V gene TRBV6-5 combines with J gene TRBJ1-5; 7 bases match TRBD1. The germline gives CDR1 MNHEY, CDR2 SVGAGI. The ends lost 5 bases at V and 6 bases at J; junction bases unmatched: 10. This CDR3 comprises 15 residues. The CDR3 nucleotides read TGTGCCAGCAGTGACGGGACAGTGTTAGGTCAGCCCCAGCATTTT. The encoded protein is CASSDGTVLGQPQHF.